This T cell receptor (beta chain) stems from a study of T cells in Graves' hyperthyroidism and ophthalmopathy. RNA transcripts served as the template for amplifying TCR beta CDR3 regions. HTBI primers drove first-round RT-PCR of the TCR CDR3. TCRdb reprocessed the multiplex PCR reads with MiXCR, giving one entry per CDR3 protein. The table includes a few hundred thousand distinct CDR3 sequences, under 25% detected once. Overall study findings and caveats: Ophthalmopathy could be told apart from stable hyperthyroidism with a 13 V-J model. Most clonotypes expanded in the thyroid (above 0.001) were also present in blood. Ophthalmopathy prediction by the model preceded onset by a median about 6.3 months.

Stable disease denoted Graves' hyperthyroidism without ophthalmopathy progression within 18 months. This CDR3 has 14 amino acids. The V segment lost 7 bases and the J segment 1 base; nucleotides outside the gene matches: 5. This clonotype appeared many times. The antigen is undetermined. The clonotype was recovered from a man younger than 30 with Graves' hyperthyroidism. Sequencing was done on a sample of blood. The rearrangement uses TRBV12-3 or TRBV12-4 and TRBJ2-7; 9 bases are a match to TRBD1. CDR3 bases: TGTGCCAGCACCGCCGGGACAGGGTCCTACGAGCAGTACTTC. Translation gives CASTAGTGSYEQYF.